This T cell receptor beta chain is drawn from a study of cytomegalovirus exposure and HLA in healthy donors. Study-wide points: As confirmed in vitro, three CMV-associated chains were specific for CMV antigens. V segments that were indistinguishable, TRBV6-2 and TRBV6-3 among them, were omitted from analysis. Most TCRs appeared rarely, but some public TCRs recurred in many donors.

Primers: 60 Vbeta forward and 13 Jbeta reverse. Profiling relied on immunoSEQ multiplex PCR, and the TCRdb table lists in-frame clones only, not all of them. The data show about 200,000 clones, with around 82% seen just once and roughly 3% held by the top ten. A note on this clone: The antigen is unknown.

The V gene's germline CDR1 is SGDLS and CDR2 YYNGEE. V was clipped by 0 bases and J by 8 bases, with 11 bases between them. The CDR3 has 13 residues. The sequenced material came from PBMCs. This TCR was sampled from a woman in her twenties or thirties in good health and CMV-seronegative. The chain joins TRBV9 to TRBJ1-2; D not resolved. In nucleotides, the CDR3 is TGTGCCAGCAGCGTAGAAGCGGGTTGGGGCTACACCTTC. Its translation is CASSVEAGWGYTF.